This T cell receptor beta chain was identified during a study of blood T cell repertoires in COVID-19 (dated by TCRdb to 2019 to 2021). Regarding the complete study: Samples covering the acute and convalescent phases of COVID-19 were provided by collaborators in the United States, Italy and Spain. The prospective study material was composed of cDNA or gDNA derived from T cells, B-cell-depleted T cells, or PBMCs. The dataset comprised deeply sampled blood TCRbeta repertoires from subjects exposed to, actively infected with, or recovered from COVID-19. The repertoires were made available in a free public database intended to serve as a resource for research on the immune response to SARS-CoV-2. The samples were drawn from two sources: the first 160 participants of the ongoing ImmuneRACE study, and 1,000 to 1,500 subjects contributed by 6 global collaborators. A de-identified subject ID, COVID-19 status, age in years and sex were almost always included in the sample metadata. HLA class I and class II types, where available, came from metadata supplied by the sample provider rather than from assay-based typing. Study-level results and caveats: The amount of clinical and demographic metadata varied by source and participant and was provided uncurated.

TCRbeta CDR3 regions were amplified from genomic DNA using the immunoSEQ Assay, a bias-controlled multiplex PCR. The study's own analysis went as follows. The number of nucleated cells in each sample was estimated by amplification of reference gene primers within the assay. Sequence reads were collapsed and filtered to measure the absolute abundance of every unique TCRbeta CDR3 rearrangement. For each sample, productive Simpson clonality was calculated as the square root of Simpson's diversity index across productive rearrangements. The source is immuneACCESS, and TCRdb retained only in-frame sequences with V and J called. Part of the clones is not carried over; for the studies checked, unresolved V genes explain less than half of this, and the remainder is unexplained. The D gene and trimming were derived from the DNA, and the V and J assignments and clone size from that table. In all, the sample holds some 150,000 clones, and over 80% of those were seen once. Over 0.75% of the sample comes from the top ten.

CDR1 and CDR2 are read off the germline V gene (reference sequence) as LNHDA and SQIVND. Including cysteine and phenylalanine, the CDR3 has 19 amino acids. The entry retains the CDR3 DNA only, 57 bases that are in frame from base 1. Trimming accounts for 4 bases at V and 2 bases at J, while the number of junction bases matched to no gene is 9. This clone was recorded once. Its cognate antigen has yet to be identified. Base qualities are not provided; no much larger clone lies one nucleotide away. Whole blood was collected in K2EDTA tubes by collaborating institutions according to the institutions' own protocols. For TCRbeta analysis, collaborators shipped samples in one of three forms: frozen whole blood, isolated PBMCs, or DNA extracted from either of those sample types.

Sequences were obtained from peripheral blood. The chain is assembled from TRBV19 and TRBJ2-1; TRBD2 lines up with 15 middle nucleotides. The sequence was obtained from a woman between 45 and 65 years old with acute or convalescent COVID-19. The CDR3 amino acid sequence is: CASSTLGLAGGLPYNEQFF. The DNA reads as follows: TGTGCCAGTAGTACTCTGGGACTAGCGGGAGGCCTCCCCTACAATGAGCAGTTCTTC.